The present TCR beta chain was sequenced within a study of graft-versus-host responses after intestinal transplantation. About the research overall: Transplants were multivisceral, liver-intestinal, or isolated intestinal. The recipients all started with anti-thymocyte globulin induction and then took tacrolimus and steroids for approximately 3 years.

Clones were sequenced by immunoSEQ multiplex PCR, and TCRdb holds only the in-frame ones, with some missing. The sample includes 1,200 to 1,500 clones, approximately 87% of them seen just once. The CDR3 is 18 residues long. Looked up from germline, CDR1 is SGHTS and CDR2 is YDEGEE. Between the trimmed V and J ends, which lost 0 bases and 3 bases, there was a span of 22 bases. This rearrangement joins TRBV5-8 to TRBJ2-7, with D maybe TRBD2 (7 bases). The origin of this receptor is a human patient who received an intestinal transplant, so some T cells may come from the graft donor. The specimen comprised PBMCs, sampled about 33 days after intestinal transplant. DNA for the CDR3: TGTGCCAGCAGCTTGGGTGTTTCGGGGGGCCGGTTAGACTACGAGCAGTACTTC. Amino acid sequence: CASSLGVSGGRLDYEQYF.